Below, 9 T cell receptor beta chains from the same sample are listed, as sequenced in a study of response to subunit inactivated influenza vaccine. TCRdb re-derived calls from the RT-PCR reads in MiXCR, one entry per CDR3 protein. Among about 540,000 distinct CDR3 sequences, roughly 15% were seen once, and the ten largest hold 11%. Sequencing was performed on PBMCs from blood, taken roughly 12 days after vaccination. These receptor sequences come from a man aged 45-60 years who received an inactivated influenza vaccine.

The chain uses TRBV12-3 or TRBV12-4 and TRBJ2-1; no reliable D call. V was cut by 3 bases and J by 4 bases, with 13 bases left in between. The CDR3 consists of 15 residues. The CDR3 bases are TGTGCCAGCAGTTTTGGCATGCCCCCATACAATGAGCAGTTCTTC. Protein product: CASSFGMPPYNEQFF.

The J gene is TRBJ1-4, the V gene TRBV15; 7 bases fit TRBD1. The ends lost 0 bases at V and 12 bases at J; junction bases unmatched: 4. The CDR3 has 13 residues. Germline CDR1 LNHNV, CDR2 YYDKDF (reference sequence). CDR3 nucleotide sequence: TGTGCCACCAGCAGAGAGACAGGGAGGGAACTGTTTTTT. Translation: CATSRETGRELFF.

This clonotype was found a few times. V gene TRBV29-1 combines with J gene TRBJ2-6; no definite D call. CDR1 is SQVTM and CDR2 is ANQGSEA in the germline V gene. The CDR3 has 11 residues. Trimming stripped 4 bases from V and 2 bases from J, with 0 bases between. The CDR3: CSVAGANVLTF. The DNA for the CDR3 is TGCAGCGTTGCTGGGGCCAACGTCCTGACTTTC.

This clonotype turned up a few times. The chain uses TRBV4-3 and TRBJ2-2; 10 nucleotides match TRBD2. The CDR3 is 16 residues long. V lost 1 base and J lost 5; bases outside the gene matches: 4. Germline V gene lookup returns CDR1 LGHNA and CDR2 YSLEER. CDR3 amino acids: CASSQGGSGRTGELFF. The CDR3 nucleotides are TGCGCCAGCAGCCAAGGTGGTAGCGGGAGGACCGGGGAGCTGTTTTTT.

J is TRBJ1-6 and V is TRBV6-4; D gene uncertain. Germline assignment: CDR1 MRHNA and CDR2 SNTAGT. V dropped 6 bases and J dropped 8 bases, with 11 bases sitting between them. CDR3 size: 13 residues. The CDR3 protein is CASSVTVDSPLHF. In DNA form, the CDR3 reads TGTGCCAGCAGCGTAACCGTCGATTCACCCCTCCACTTT.

The chain combines TRBV4-1 with TRBJ2-5; a possible D gene is TRBD2 (5 bases). Per the germline V gene, CDR1 is MGHRA and CDR2 is YSYEKL. The CDR3 covers 14 residues. The V end was cut by 1 base, the J end by 5 bases, with 11 bases between. As DNA, the CDR3 is TGCGCCAGCAGCCAAGGCGAGGGCTTGGAGACCCAGTACTTC. Its protein product is CASSQGEGLETQYF.

This clonotype was seen a handful of times. The V and J genes are TRBV7-3 and TRBJ2-3, with a tentative D call TRBD1 (7 bases). V lost 4 bases and J 5 bases, leaving 13 bases between the germline ends. The V gene's germline CDR1 is SGHTA and CDR2 FQGTGA. This CDR3 comprises 14 residues. CDR3 in amino acids: CASSSGGPRDTQYF. The CDR3 bases are TGTGCCAGCAGCTCAGGGGGGCCCAGAGATACGCAGTATTTT.

This clonotype showed up just a few times. The chain links TRBV6-2 or TRBV6-3 to TRBJ2-3; D might be TRBD2 (5 bases). Germline V gene sequence: CDR1 MNHEY, CDR2 SVGEGT. The CDR3 loop spans 14 amino acids. Trimming stripped 7 bases from V and 3 bases from J, with 14 bases between. The CDR3 nucleotides are TGTGCCAGCAAAAAACCGGGGTCGACAGATACGCAGTATTTT. Protein: CASKKPGSTDTQYF.

This clonotype turned up a few times. The chain has TRBV7-8 and TRBJ1-2, with D possibly being TRBD1 (6 bases). The germline CDR1 and CDR2 sequences are SGHVS and FQNEAQ. CDR3 size: 13 residues. V dropped 7 bases and J dropped 3 bases, with 12 bases sitting between them. The CDR3 region has the DNA TGTGCCAGCAACGGACAGTCCGACTATGGCTACACCTTC. Protein sequence: CASNGQSDYGYTF.